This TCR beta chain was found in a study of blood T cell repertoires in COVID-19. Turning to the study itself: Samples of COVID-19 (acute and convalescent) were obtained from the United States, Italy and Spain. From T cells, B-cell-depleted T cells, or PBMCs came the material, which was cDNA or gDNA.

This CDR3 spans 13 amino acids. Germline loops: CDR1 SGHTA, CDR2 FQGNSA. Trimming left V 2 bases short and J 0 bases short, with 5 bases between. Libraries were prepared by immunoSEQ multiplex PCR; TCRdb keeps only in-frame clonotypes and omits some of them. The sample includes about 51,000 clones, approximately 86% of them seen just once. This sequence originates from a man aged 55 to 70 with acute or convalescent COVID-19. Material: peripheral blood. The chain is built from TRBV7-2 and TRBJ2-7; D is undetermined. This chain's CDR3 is CASSLILSYEQYF. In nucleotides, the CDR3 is TGTGCCAGCAGCTTAATTCTCTCCTACGAGCAGTACTTC.